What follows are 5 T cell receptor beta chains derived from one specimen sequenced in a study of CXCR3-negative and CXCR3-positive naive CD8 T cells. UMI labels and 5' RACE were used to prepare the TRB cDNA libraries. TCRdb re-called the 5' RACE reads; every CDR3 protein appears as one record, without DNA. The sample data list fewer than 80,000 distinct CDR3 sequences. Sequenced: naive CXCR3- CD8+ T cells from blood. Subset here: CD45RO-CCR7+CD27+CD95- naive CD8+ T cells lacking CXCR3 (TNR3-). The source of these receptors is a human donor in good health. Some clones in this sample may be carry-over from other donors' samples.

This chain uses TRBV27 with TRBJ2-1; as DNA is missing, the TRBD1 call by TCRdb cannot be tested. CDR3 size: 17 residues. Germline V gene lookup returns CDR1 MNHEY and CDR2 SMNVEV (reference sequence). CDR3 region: CASSPPLSRSTDNEQFF.

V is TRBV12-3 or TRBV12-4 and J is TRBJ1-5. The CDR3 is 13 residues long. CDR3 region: CASSAGGNQPQHF.

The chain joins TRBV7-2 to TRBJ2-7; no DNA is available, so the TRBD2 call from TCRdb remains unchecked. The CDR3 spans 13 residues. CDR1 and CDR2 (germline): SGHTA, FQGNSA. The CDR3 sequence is CASSRWPVNEQYF. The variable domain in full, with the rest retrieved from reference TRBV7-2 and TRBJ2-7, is GAGVSQSPSNKVTEKGKDVELRCDPISGHTALYWYRQSLGQGLEFLIYFQGNSAPDKSGLPSDRFSAERTGGSVSTLTIQRTQQEDSAVYLCASSRWPVNEQYFGPGTRLTVT.

The CDR3 region is CSAQRLAGNEETQYF. This sequence joins TRBV20-1 and TRBJ2-5; there is no DNA to check the TCRdb D call of TRBD2. Germline values: CDR1 DFQATT, CDR2 SNEGSKA (reference sequence). The CDR3 totals 15 residues.

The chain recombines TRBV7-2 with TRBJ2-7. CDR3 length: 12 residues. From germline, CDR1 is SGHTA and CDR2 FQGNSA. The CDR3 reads CASSLVSHEQYF.